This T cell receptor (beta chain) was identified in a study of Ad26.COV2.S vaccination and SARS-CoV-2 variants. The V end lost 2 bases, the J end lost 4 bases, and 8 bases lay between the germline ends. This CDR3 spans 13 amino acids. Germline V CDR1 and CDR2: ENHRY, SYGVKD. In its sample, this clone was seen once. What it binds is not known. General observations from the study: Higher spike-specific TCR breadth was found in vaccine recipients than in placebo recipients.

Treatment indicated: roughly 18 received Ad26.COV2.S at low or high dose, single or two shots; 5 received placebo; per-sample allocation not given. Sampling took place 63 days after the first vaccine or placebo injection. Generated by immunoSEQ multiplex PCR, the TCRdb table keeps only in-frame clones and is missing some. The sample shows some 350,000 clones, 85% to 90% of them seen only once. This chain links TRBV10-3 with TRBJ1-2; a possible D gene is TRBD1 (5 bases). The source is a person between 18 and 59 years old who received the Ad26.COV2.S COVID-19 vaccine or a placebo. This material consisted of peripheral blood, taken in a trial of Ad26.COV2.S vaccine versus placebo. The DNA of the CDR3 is TGTGCCATCAGTGAGGAGGGGCTCTATGGCTACACCTTC. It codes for CAISEEGLYGYTF.